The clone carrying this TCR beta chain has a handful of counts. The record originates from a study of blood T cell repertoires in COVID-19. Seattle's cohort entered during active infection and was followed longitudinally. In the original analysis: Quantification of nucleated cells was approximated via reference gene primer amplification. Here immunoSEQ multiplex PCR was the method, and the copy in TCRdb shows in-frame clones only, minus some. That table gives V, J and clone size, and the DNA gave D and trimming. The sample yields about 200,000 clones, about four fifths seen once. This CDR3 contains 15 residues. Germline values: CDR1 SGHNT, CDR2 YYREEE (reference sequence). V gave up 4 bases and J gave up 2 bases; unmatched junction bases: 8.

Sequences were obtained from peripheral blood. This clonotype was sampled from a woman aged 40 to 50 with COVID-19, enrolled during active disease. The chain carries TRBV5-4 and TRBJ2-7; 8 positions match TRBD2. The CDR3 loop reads CASSLVVAGTYEQYF. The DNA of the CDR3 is TGTGCCAGCAGCCTGGTGGTAGCGGGGACCTACGAGCAGTACTTC.